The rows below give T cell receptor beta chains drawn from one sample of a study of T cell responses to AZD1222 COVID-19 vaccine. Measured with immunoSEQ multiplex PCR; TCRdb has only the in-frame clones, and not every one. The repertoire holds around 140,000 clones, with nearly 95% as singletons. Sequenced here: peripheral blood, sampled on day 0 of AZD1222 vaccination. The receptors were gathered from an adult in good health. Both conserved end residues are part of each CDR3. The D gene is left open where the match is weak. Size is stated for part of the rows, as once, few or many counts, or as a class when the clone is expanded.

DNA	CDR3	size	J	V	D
TGTGCCAGCAGCCAAGATCCCGGGGGGGCGGGGACAGATACGCAGTATTTT	CASSQDPGGAGTDTQYF	-	TRBJ2-3	TRBV3-1/TRBV3-2	TRBD2
TGTGCCAGCAGCCTAGCAGGGGTCTACGAGCAGTACTTC	CASSLAGVYEQYF	-	TRBJ2-7	TRBV4-2	-
TGTGCCAGCAGCTTGCGGCCGGAAAATTCACCCCTCCACTTT	CASSLRPENSPLHF	-	TRBJ1-6	TRBV7-9	-
TGTGCCTCCCAGGGGACAGCTAGCACAGATACGCAGTATTTT	CASQGTASTDTQYF	-	TRBJ2-3	TRBV19	TRBD1
TGTGCCAGCAGCTTCAGAAGCCGCTTTGAAGCTTTCTTT	CASSFRSRFEAFF	-	TRBJ1-1	TRBV11-2	-
TGTGCCAGCAGCCCGACGGGGACAAAGGTACAGCCCCAGCATTTT	CASSPTGTKVQPQHF	-	TRBJ1-5	TRBV9	-
TGCAGCTTCTTAGCGGGAAAAGAGACCCAGTACTTC	CSFLAGKETQYF	-	TRBJ2-5	TRBV29-1	TRBD2
TGTGCCAGCAGTTCCGGGGGGGCCAACGTCCTGACTTTC	CASSSGGANVLTF	-	TRBJ2-6	TRBV7-9	-
TGTGCCAGCAATAACCTAAGAGGAGATTCACCCCTCCACTTT	CASNNLRGDSPLHF	few	TRBJ1-6	TRBV6-5	-
TGTGCCAGCAGCTACCGGACTAGCACAGATACGCAGTATTTT	CASSYRTSTDTQYF	-	TRBJ2-3	TRBV7-3	-
TGTGCCTGGAGTGGAAACACCGGGGAGCTGTTTTTT	CAWSGNTGELFF	-	TRBJ2-2	TRBV30	-
TGTGCCAGCAGCCAAGGCCCCTCTGGCTCCTACAATGAGCAGTTCTTC	CASSQGPSGSYNEQFF	-	TRBJ2-1	TRBV4-2	-
TGTGCCAGTAGTCGTAAAGGCAACTCCTACGAGCAGTACTTC	CASSRKGNSYEQYF	-	TRBJ2-7	TRBV19	-
TGTGCCAGCAGCGTAGACTTAATCTCCTACGAGCAGTACTTC	CASSVDLISYEQYF	-	TRBJ2-7	TRBV7-8	-
TGTGCCAGCAGCCAATCCGTCGGAGATCTACAGTTCTTC	CASSQSVGDLQFF	-	TRBJ2-1	TRBV3-1/TRBV3-2	-
TGTGCCAGTAGTTCCCCTAGCGGGGGGCCGACCTACGAGCAGTACTTC	CASSSPSGGPTYEQYF	-	TRBJ2-7	TRBV19	TRBD2
TGCGCCAGCAGCCCTGAGGCCCAAACCAGCTACAATGAGCAGTTCTTC	CASSPEAQTSYNEQFF	-	TRBJ2-1	TRBV5-1	-
TGTGCCTGGAGACACCGGGACAGGACAAGGAAGGGCTACACCTTC	CAWRHRDRTRKGYTF	-	TRBJ1-2	TRBV30	TRBD1
TGTGCCAGCAGCTTGGCCAAGGGGTCTAACTATGGCTACACCTTC	CASSLAKGSNYGYTF	-	TRBJ1-2	TRBV5-4	-
TGTGCCAGCAGCTTACTGGCCGGGACTTTGGGCTACAATGAGCAGTTCTTC	CASSLLAGTLGYNEQFF	-	TRBJ2-1	TRBV7-9	-
TGTGCCAGCAGATTAGCGGGGGGGATCCCAGATACGCAGTATTTT	CASRLAGGIPDTQYF	-	TRBJ2-3	TRBV5-4	TRBD2
TGTGCCAGCAGTCGGCCCTCAGGAGGAAGTACTGAAGCTTTCTTT	CASSRPSGGSTEAFF	-	TRBJ1-1	TRBV6-5	-
TGTGCCAGTACAATTATGAACACTGAAGCTTTCTTT	CASTIMNTEAFF	-	TRBJ1-1	TRBV2	-
TGTGCCAGCAGCTCAAGGGGAGAGCAGTTCTTC	CASSSRGEQFF	-	TRBJ2-1	TRBV11-3	-
TGTGCCATCCAGGACAGAGAAAATGAAAAACTGTTTTTT	CAIQDRENEKLFF	-	TRBJ1-4	TRBV12-3/TRBV12-4	-
TGTGCCTGGACAGAAGCAGGGGTCGGGGGCTACACCTTC	CAWTEAGVGGYTF	-	TRBJ1-2	TRBV30	-
TGTGCCAGCAGTGATTGGGATTCCAACTATGGCTACACCTTC	CASSDWDSNYGYTF	once	TRBJ1-2	TRBV25-1	-
TGTGCCAGCAGCCAAATAGGGGCAGGTGGCCCTCCATGGTTCGGCTACACCTTC	CASSQIGAGGPPWFGYTF	-	TRBJ1-2	TRBV3-1/TRBV3-2	-
TGTGCCTGGGGGTCGGGATCCTATGGCTACACCTTC	CAWGSGSYGYTF	-	TRBJ1-2	TRBV30	-
TGTGCCAGCAGCTTGCGGGGGGCCTACGAGCAGTACTTC	CASSLRGAYEQYF	-	TRBJ2-7	TRBV5-6	TRBD2
TGTGCCAGCACCCCCCTAGCAACTACGGTGAATGAGCAGTTCTTC	CASTPLATTVNEQFF	-	TRBJ2-1	TRBV7-9	-